These 12 T cell receptor beta chains were sequenced from one sample in a study of blood T cell repertoires in COVID-19. TCRdb's copy holds only in-frame clones and misses some; the assay was immunoSEQ multiplex PCR. Of around 200,000 clones listed, approximately 90% were seen once; the top ten hold about 1%. The sample comprised peripheral blood. The receptor set was obtained from a man in his thirties or forties with acute or convalescent COVID-19.

The chain carries TRBV30 and TRBJ1-1, with no clear D. The CDR3 consists of 14 residues. Germline assignment: CDR1 GTSNPN and CDR2 SVGIG (reference sequence). The V gene lost 2 bases and the J gene lost 7 bases, with 17 bases spanning the gap. The CDR3 region has the DNA TGTGCCTGGAGTCGATTCATTAAGAACGGTGAAGCTTTCTTT. This sequence encodes CAWSRFIKNGEAFF.

The rearrangement links TRBV2 to TRBJ1-3; D unresolved. V was pared by 5 bases and J by 0 bases, with 11 bases between. The germline CDR1 and CDR2 sequences are SNHLY and FYNNEI. The CDR3 covers 15 residues. CDR3 sequence reads: CASSSLGPSGNTIYF. The CDR3 DNA reads TGTGCCAGCAGTTCACTGGGCCCCTCTGGAAACACCATATATTTT.

The chain employs TRBV14 and TRBJ1-1, with 8 nucleotides matching TRBD1. J was trimmed by 2 bases and V by 4 bases; bases with no gene match: 12. CDR3 length equals 17 residues. Germline CDR1 reads SGHDN; CDR2 reads FVKESK. Written as DNA, the CDR3 is TGTGCCAGCAGCCCCGGCCCCCGGACAGGGTTTAACACTGAAGCTTTCTTT. Its protein product is CASSPGPRTGFNTEAFF. Complete variable domain (other parts from reference TRBV14 and TRBJ1-1): EAGVTQFPSHSVIEKGQTVTLRCDPISGHDNLYWYRRVMGKEIKFLLHFVKESKQDESGMPNNRFLAERTGGTYSTLKVQPAELEDSGVYFCASSPGPRTGFNTEAFFGQGTRLTVV.

The chain combines TRBV7-6 with TRBJ2-3, with a possible D match to TRBD1 (5 bases). The CDR3 is 12 amino acids. Germline V gene data show CDR1 as SGHVS and CDR2 as FNYEAQ. V was pared by 4 bases and J by 5 bases, with 7 bases between. The CDR3 region is CASSSRGDTQYF. The CDR3 DNA follows: TGTGCCAGCAGCTCAAGGGGAGATACGCAGTATTTT.

J is TRBJ2-3 and V is TRBV24-1; 8 nucleotides match TRBD2. Germline V gene sequence: CDR1 KGHDR, CDR2 SFDVKD. The ends lost 9 bases at V and 4 bases at J; junction bases unmatched: 11. The length of the CDR3 is 15 residues. CDR3 amino acids: CATDGLSGASDTQYF. CDR3 DNA sequence: TGTGCCACCGACGGACTTAGCGGGGCTTCAGATACGCAGTATTTT.

The sample holds a few counts of this clone. The chain links TRBV24-1 to TRBJ1-1; no clear D. Germline loops: CDR1 KGHDR, CDR2 SFDVKD. V dropped 2 bases and J dropped 3 bases, with 18 bases sitting between them. The CDR3 spans 17 residues. CDR3 sequence: CATSDSRHGGKDTEAFF. CDR3 coding DNA: TGTGCCACCAGTGATTCGCGCCATGGAGGGAAGGACACTGAAGCTTTCTTT.

This rearrangement joins TRBV19 to TRBJ1-1; possibly TRBD1 for D (6 bases). V was pared by 1 base and J by 2 bases, with 11 bases between. Germline assignment: CDR1 LNHDA and CDR2 SQIVND (reference sequence). The CDR3 runs to 15 residues. CDR3: CASSIATGLNTEAFF. The CDR3, as DNA: TGTGCCAGTAGTATAGCGACAGGACTTAACACTGAAGCTTTCTTT.

The rearrangement uses TRBV18 and TRBJ1-4; D perhaps matches TRBD1 (6 bases). This CDR3 contains 18 residues. CDR1 is KGHSH, CDR2 LQKENI, per germline. V was cut by 0 bases and J by 10 bases, with 24 bases left in between. The CDR3 reads CASSPPRDTVRGFLKLFF. Here the CDR3 DNA reads TGTGCCAGCTCACCACCCCGGGACACAGTACGGGGATTTTTAAAACTGTTTTTT.

On this clone: One end of the junction is discordant with germline, which a read error may explain. The chain is built from TRBV19 and TRBJ2-2; the match to TRBD1 covers 8 bases. Looked up from germline, CDR1 is LNHDA and CDR2 is SQIVND (reference sequence). The CDR3 sequence is 17 residues long. The CDR3 DNA is TGTGCCAGTAGTATAGATCGTCGACAGGGGAACGCCGGGGAGCTGTTTTTT. This sequence encodes CASSIDRRQGNAGELFF.

The V call is TRBV6-5, the J call TRBJ1-1; TRBD1 matches 10 bases. V lost 4 bases, J lost 3 bases, and 2 bases stayed unmatched. The length of the CDR3 is 14 residues. Germline loops: CDR1 MNHEY, CDR2 SVGAGI. The chain's CDR3 is CASSFDRGHTEAFF. DNA of the CDR3: TGTGCCAGCAGTTTCGACAGGGGGCACACTGAAGCTTTCTTT.

This chain links TRBV28 with TRBJ1-4; the D gene is possibly TRBD1 (5 bases). V was shortened by 8 bases and J by 3 bases, with 13 bases between the two germline ends. The germline CDR1 and CDR2 sequences are MDHEN and SYDVKM. This CDR3 contains 14 residues. DNA for the CDR3: TGTGCCAGCGGGAGGGGAAGGGCTAATGAAAAACTGTTTTTT. Translated: CASGRGRANEKLFF.

The rearrangement joins TRBV18 to TRBJ2-6; D not certain. V lost 0 bases to trimming and J lost 0 bases, with 3 bases between them. This CDR3 contains 15 residues. The V gene's germline CDR1 is KGHSH and CDR2 LQKENI. The CDR3 spells CASSPPASGANVLTF. The CDR3 DNA reads TGTGCCAGCTCACCACCGGCCTCTGGGGCCAACGTCCTGACTTTC.